These 32 T cell receptor beta chains were all obtained from the same sample, sequenced in a study of cytomegalovirus exposure and HLA in healthy donors. It was with 60 Vbeta and 13 Jbeta primers that the PCR ran. Generated by immunoSEQ multiplex PCR, the TCRdb table keeps only in-frame clones and is missing some. The data hold about 200,000 clones, with approximately 78% observed a single time. Sequenced sample: PBMCs. The source of these receptors is a young man in good health and CMV-seronegative.

This sequence joins TRBV19 and TRBJ2-7; possible D gene TRBD1, 6 bases. V was trimmed by 1 base and J by 2 bases, leaving 9 bases between them. Per germline, CDR1 LNHDA and CDR2 SQIVND (reference sequence). CDR3 length: 14 amino acids. Here the CDR3 DNA reads TGTGCCAGTAGTATAGGACAGGCTGCCTACGAGCAGTACTTC. Amino acids: CASSIGQAAYEQYF.

The rearrangement links TRBV7-9 to TRBJ2-7, with 9 bases identical to TRBD1. The germline CDR1 and CDR2 sequences are SEHNR and FQNEAQ (reference sequence). V lost 5 bases to trimming and J lost 6 bases; unmatched junction nucleotides: 11. The CDR3 extends over 15 amino acids. The chain's CDR3 is CASSPASGTGLEQYF. DNA for the CDR3: TGTGCCAGCAGCCCCGCCTCCGGGACAGGGCTCGAGCAGTACTTC.

The V gene is TRBV2, the J gene TRBJ2-5, with 14 bases matching TRBD2. Trimming at V came to 10 bases and at J to 1 base, leaving 14 bases not matched to a gene. Germline CDR1 reads SNHLY; CDR2 reads FYNNEI. This CDR3 spans 18 amino acids. CDR3 residues: CAIPQGTSGGSLQETQYF. Here the CDR3 DNA reads TGTGCCATCCCGCAGGGGACTAGCGGGGGCTCTCTCCAAGAGACCCAGTACTTC.

The V call is TRBV4-1, the J call TRBJ1-5; TRBD1 matches at 7 bases. The CDR3 contains 16 residues. Germline V CDR1 and CDR2: MGHRA, YSYEKL. V shed 5 bases, J shed 1 base, and the junction held 8 bases outside the gene matches. The CDR3 DNA sequence: TGCGCCAGCAGCGATTACCGACAGGGCAGCAATCAGCCCCAGCATTTT. It is translated as CASSDYRQGSNQPQHF.

The chain recombines TRBV6-5 with TRBJ1-1; possibly TRBD1 for D (6 bases). With 6 bases removed from V and 5 bases from J, the gap between germline ends came to 10 bases. There are 12 residues in the CDR3. From germline, CDR1 is MNHEY and CDR2 SVGAGI. CDR3 protein: CASRDRATEAFF. DNA for the CDR3: TGTGCCAGCAGGGACAGAGCTACTGAAGCTTTCTTT.

The gene calls are TRBV9 and TRBJ2-7; weak D call: TRBD1 (6 bases). Per the germline V gene, CDR1 is SGDLS and CDR2 is YYNGEE. The ends were cut back, 4 bases at V and 5 bases at J, with 19 bases in the middle. The length of the CDR3 is 15 residues. The CDR3: CASSTTGQPDDEQYF. DNA for the CDR3: TGTGCCAGCAGCACCACCGGACAGCCCGACGACGAGCAGTACTTC.

The rearrangement uses TRBV5-1 and TRBJ2-2; no reliable D call. The CDR3 loop spans 12 amino acids. Trimming took off 6 bases at V and 0 bases at J, with 3 bases between the two ends. Germline V gene sequence: CDR1 SGHRS, CDR2 YFSETQ. DNA of the CDR3: TGCGCCAGCACTGCGAACACCGGGGAGCTGTTTTTT. Translating gives CASTANTGELFF.

This clone has just a few counts. J is TRBJ1-4 and V is TRBV5-1; 10 nucleotides agree with TRBD1. After removal of 0 bases from V and 5 bases from J, the junction contained 7 bases not matched to a gene. CDR3 length: 17 residues. Looked up from germline, CDR1 is SGHRS and CDR2 is YFSETQ. The CDR3 loop is CASSLGFRGQGNEKLFF. The CDR3 DNA reads as TGCGCCAGCAGCTTGGGGTTTCGGGGACAGGGGAATGAAAAACTGTTTTTT. The whole variable domain, remainder taken from reference TRBV5-1 and TRBJ1-4, is KAGVTQTPRYLIKTRGQQVTLSCSPISGHRSVSWYQQTPGQGLQFLFEYFSETQRNKGNFPGRFSGRQFSNSRSEMNVSTLELGDSALYLCASSLGFRGQGNEKLFFGSGTQLSVL.

The chain is built from TRBV4-1 and TRBJ2-7; D not resolved. Germline V gene data show CDR1 as MGHRA and CDR2 as YSYEKL. CDR3 size: 16 residues. V lost 4 bases to trimming and J lost 0 bases, with 16 bases between them. The CDR3 DNA reads as TGCGCCAGCAGCCCTATCCCCGGTGAACTCTCCTACGAGCAGTACTTC. Its translation: CASSPIPGELSYEQYF.

The sample holds a few counts of this clone. The rearrangement uses TRBV20-1 and TRBJ1-1, with D perhaps TRBD1 (6 bases). The germline V gene encodes CDR1 DFQATT and CDR2 SNEGSKA (reference sequence). V lost 5 bases to trimming and J lost 10 bases, with 14 bases between them. The CDR3 extends over 11 amino acids. CDR3 loop: CSALVAGVAFF. In nucleotides, the CDR3 is TGCAGTGCTCTAGTTGCAGGGGTAGCTTTCTTT.

This chain connects TRBV7-3 to TRBJ2-5, with D possibly matching TRBD1 (6 bases). V was pared by 5 bases and J by 2 bases, with 9 bases between. CDR3 length: 13 residues. Germline values: CDR1 SGHTA, CDR2 FQGTGA. The CDR3 reads CASSLDSQETQYF. The CDR3 region has the DNA TGTGCCAGCAGCCTGGACAGTCAAGAGACCCAGTACTTC.

This clone was observed a handful of times. This sample includes further DNA sequences coding for the same CDR3. The chain uses TRBV27 and TRBJ1-5; weak D call: TRBD1 (5 bases). CDR3 length: 17 residues. V was clipped by 5 bases and J by 2 bases, with 19 bases between them. Germline V gene data show CDR1 as MNHEY and CDR2 as SMNVEV (reference sequence). Written as DNA, the CDR3 is TGTGCCAGCAGTAAGTTAGCAACCCCGGGGGGCAATCAGCCCCAGCATTTT. Translated, it gives CASSKLATPGGNQPQHF.

The chain is built from TRBV18 and TRBJ1-1; maybe TRBD1 (5 bases). Trimming took off 0 bases at V and 5 bases at J, with 10 bases between the two ends. Looked up from germline, CDR1 is KGHSH and CDR2 is LQKENI. The CDR3 is 14 residues long. CDR3 nucleotide sequence: TGTGCCAGCTCACCACCGGCAGGGAGGACTGAAGCTTTCTTT. It encodes CASSPPAGRTEAFF.

The chain uses TRBV7-6 and TRBJ2-7, with 9 bases aligning to TRBD1. The germline gives CDR1 SGHVS, CDR2 FNYEAQ. This CDR3 is 16 amino acids long. J gave up 4 bases and V 3 bases, and 10 bases lay outside the gene matches. The CDR3: CASSLTTGGIVYEQYF. In DNA form, the CDR3 reads TGTGCCAGCAGCTTGACGACAGGGGGGATAGTGTACGAGCAGTACTTC. Drawing the rest from reference TRBV7-6 and TRBJ2-7, the complete variable domain is GAGVSQSPRYKVTKRGQDVALRCDPISGHVSLYWYRQALGQGPEFLTYFNYEAQQDKSGLPNDRFSAERPEGSISTLTIQRTEQRDSAMYRCASSLTTGGIVYEQYFGPGTRLTVT.

This chain joins TRBV4-2 and TRBJ2-2, with a tentative D call TRBD2 (5 bases). This CDR3 comprises 17 residues. Trimming stripped 0 bases from V and 4 bases from J, with 15 bases between. Germline CDR1 and CDR2: LGHNA and YNFKEQ. The CDR3, as DNA: TGTGCCAGCAGCCAAGAACCCGGCCTTAGCGCCACCGGGGAGCTGTTTTTT. Encoded protein: CASSQEPGLSATGELFF.

The chain uses TRBV5-1 and TRBJ2-3; 9 bases are shared with TRBD2. CDR3 length equals 14 residues. Losses at the gene ends were 6 bases for V and 3 bases for J; bases not matched to a gene: 5. Germline V gene lookup returns CDR1 SGHRS and CDR2 YFSETQ. CDR3 sequence reads: CASKGREGTDTQYF. The CDR3, as DNA: TGCGCCAGCAAGGGGCGGGAGGGGACAGATACGCAGTATTTT.

This sequence joins TRBV18 and TRBJ2-7; 7 bases line up with TRBD2. The CDR3 has 13 amino acids. The V gene end was trimmed by 4 bases and the J gene end by 5 bases; junction bases not matched to a gene: 5. Germline assignment: CDR1 KGHSH and CDR2 LQKENI. The chain's CDR3 is CASSLRGDDEQYF. The CDR3 DNA reads as TGTGCCAGCTCACTTCGGGGGGACGACGAGCAGTACTTC.

V usage is TRBV28 and J usage is TRBJ1-5, with D unresolved. V lost 2 bases to trimming and J lost 3 bases, with 8 bases between them. From germline, CDR1 is MDHEN and CDR2 SYDVKM. The CDR3 loop spans 14 amino acids. CDR3 nucleotides: TGTGCCAGCAGTTTAGGTAACTTCAATCAGCCCCAGCATTTT. Protein product: CASSLGNFNQPQHF.

This chain uses TRBV6-5 with TRBJ1-1, with D possibly being TRBD1 (5 bases). This CDR3 is built from 14 residues. Germline V lookup: CDR1 MNHEY, CDR2 SVGAGI. The V end lost 0 bases, the J end lost 3 bases, and 8 bases lay between the germline ends. CDR3 amino acids: CASSYSGAHTEAFF. CDR3 sequence (DNA): TGTGCCAGCAGTTACTCAGGGGCCCACACTGAAGCTTTCTTT.

This chain connects TRBV2 to TRBJ1-5; the match to TRBD1 covers 7 bases. Germline-derived CDR1 and CDR2 are SNHLY and FYNNEI. With V trimmed by 5 bases and J by 6 bases, 10 bases remained unmatched. CDR3 length equals 15 residues. As DNA, the CDR3 is TGTGCCAGCAGTCTGGCAGGGGGTCTGAGTCAGCCCCAGCATTTT. Encoded protein: CASSLAGGLSQPQHF.

This clone appeared once. The chain has TRBV28 and TRBJ2-1, with 8 bases fitting TRBD2. The J segment lost 12 bases and the V segment lost 5 bases, leaving 18 bases of the junction unmatched. CDR3 length: 16 residues. Germline V gene sequence: CDR1 MDHEN, CDR2 SYDVKM. As DNA, the CDR3 is TGTGCCAGCAGTGCACAGACTAGCGCACTCCTGGTCGGGCAGTTCTTC. This gives the protein CASSAQTSALLVGQFF.

This clone has just one count. The chain uses TRBV21-1 and TRBJ1-1; the table names TRBD1, a call not compared with the DNA. TRBV21-1 is tagged as a pseudogene. The CDR3 is made up of 20 amino acids. The CDR3 spells CASSKVRWHTSGQLNTEAFF. The CDR3 nucleotides are TGTGCCAGCAGCAAAGTCCGTTGGCACACTTCGGGACAGCTGAACACTGAAGCTTTCTTT.

This clone was counted only a few times. J is TRBJ2-7 and V is TRBV7-9; the match to TRBD1 covers 9 bases. J gave up 5 bases and V 4 bases, and 6 bases lay outside the gene matches. Germline V gene lookup returns CDR1 SEHNR and CDR2 FQNEAQ (reference sequence). The CDR3 runs to 14 residues. The CDR3 loop is CASSSDRGFHEQYF. The CDR3 DNA sequence: TGTGCCAGCAGCTCAGACAGGGGGTTCCACGAGCAGTACTTC.

The chain is built from TRBV5-1 and TRBJ2-3, with a weak D call TRBD1 (6 bases). The CDR3 is 14 residues long. Trimming removed 0 bases at V and 6 bases at J, with 11 bases between. CDR1 SGHRS and CDR2 YFSETQ come from the germline V gene. The CDR3 spells CASSLDRGMDTQYF. The CDR3 bases are TGCGCCAGCAGCTTGGATAGGGGGATGGATACGCAGTATTTT.

CDR3 loop: CASSLIPRDNEQFF. CDR3 nucleotide sequence: TGTGCCAGCAGCTTAATACCCCGGGACAATGAGCAGTTCTTC. The gene calls are TRBV7-3 and TRBJ2-1; no clear D gene. The ends were cut back, 1 base at V and 5 bases at J, with 9 bases in the middle. The germline V gene encodes CDR1 SGHTA and CDR2 FQGTGA. This CDR3 is built from 14 residues. Variable domain in full (rest from reference TRBV7-3 and TRBJ2-1): GAGVSQTPSNKVTEKGKYVELRCDPISGHTALYWYRQSLGQGPEFLIYFQGTGAADDSGLPNDRFFAVRPEGSVSTLKIQRTERGDSAVYLCASSLIPRDNEQFFGPGTRLTVL.

By share, this clone counts as medium-sized. V usage is TRBV4-2 and J usage is TRBJ2-3, with 10 bases fitting TRBD1. The CDR3 is made up of 16 amino acids. Germline V gene data show CDR1 as LGHNA and CDR2 as YNFKEQ. After removal of 0 bases from V and 4 bases from J, the junction contained 4 bases not matched to a gene. Here the CDR3 DNA reads TGTGCCAGCAGCCAAGATCAAGGACAGGGGGCAGATACGCAGTATTTT. Its protein is CASSQDQGQGADTQYF.

In its sample, this clone was seen a few times. The J gene is TRBJ1-1, the V gene TRBV7-9, with D possibly being TRBD1 (5 bases). There are 14 residues in the CDR3. V dropped 7 bases and J dropped 9 bases, with 21 bases sitting between them. Germline V lookup: CDR1 SEHNR, CDR2 FQNEAQ (reference sequence). The CDR3 nucleotides read TGTGCCAGCACCCCCGATACACGTGGGGCGAAAGCTTTCTTT. Translation: CASTPDTRGAKAFF.

The V and J genes are TRBV11-2 and TRBJ2-2; TRBD1 matches 10 bases. With 1 base clipped from V and 1 base from J, the junction kept 6 bases outside the gene matches. This CDR3 has 18 amino acids. Germline V CDR1 and CDR2: SGHAT, FQNNGV. Here the CDR3 DNA reads TGTGCCAGCAGCTTAGGGTTTTGGGACAGGGGGAACACCGGGGAGCTGTTTTTT. Its translation is CASSLGFWDRGNTGELFF.

V is TRBV7-3 and J is TRBJ1-5; a weak D match, TRBD1 (5 bases). The V end lost 3 bases, the J end lost 5 bases, and 8 bases lay between the germline ends. The CDR3 spans 13 residues. Germline loops: CDR1 SGHTA, CDR2 FQGTGA. For the CDR3, the DNA is TGTGCCAGCAGCTTGGGGGAGGATCAGCCCCAGCATTTT. Its protein is CASSLGEDQPQHF.

This chain connects TRBV6-5 to TRBJ2-6; 7 nucleotides line up with TRBD1. This CDR3 comprises 15 residues. With 5 bases clipped from V and 4 bases from J, the junction kept 5 bases outside the gene matches. The germline gives CDR1 MNHEY, CDR2 SVGAGI. CDR3 amino acids: CASSQQGTGANVLTF. CDR3 in DNA: TGTGCCAGCAGTCAACAGGGGACCGGGGCCAACGTCCTGACTTTC.

The CDR3, as DNA: TGTGCCAGCAGTTTACTGACTGACGAGAAACTGTTTTTT. It is translated as CASSLLTDEKLFF. V and J are TRBV28 and TRBJ1-4; D unresolved. Germline CDR1 and CDR2: MDHEN and SYDVKM. There are 13 residues in the CDR3. The V end was cut by 2 bases, the J end by 11 bases, with 12 bases between.

J is TRBJ2-5 and V is TRBV5-1; TRBD1 matches at 8 bases. This CDR3 region has 15 residues. The trim removed 4 bases at V and 4 bases at J, leaving 9 bases unmatched. Per germline, CDR1 SGHRS and CDR2 YFSETQ. The CDR3 loop is CASSPGTGGGETQYF. CDR3 nucleotides: TGCGCCAGCAGCCCAGGGACAGGCGGAGGAGAGACCCAGTACTTC.